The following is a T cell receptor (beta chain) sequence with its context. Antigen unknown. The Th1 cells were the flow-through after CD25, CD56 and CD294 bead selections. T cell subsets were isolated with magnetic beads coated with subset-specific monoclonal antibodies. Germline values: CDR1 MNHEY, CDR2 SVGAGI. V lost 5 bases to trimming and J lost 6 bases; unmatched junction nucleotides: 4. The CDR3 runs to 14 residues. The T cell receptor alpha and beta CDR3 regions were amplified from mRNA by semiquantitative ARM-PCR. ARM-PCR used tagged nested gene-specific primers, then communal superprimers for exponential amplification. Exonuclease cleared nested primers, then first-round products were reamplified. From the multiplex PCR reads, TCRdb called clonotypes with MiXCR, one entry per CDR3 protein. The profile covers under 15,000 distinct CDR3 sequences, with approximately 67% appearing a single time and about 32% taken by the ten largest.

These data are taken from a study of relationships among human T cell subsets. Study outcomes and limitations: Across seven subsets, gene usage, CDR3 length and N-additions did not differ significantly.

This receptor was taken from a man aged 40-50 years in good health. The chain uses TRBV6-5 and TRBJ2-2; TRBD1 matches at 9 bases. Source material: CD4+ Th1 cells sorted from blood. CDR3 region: CASSTTGGPGELFF. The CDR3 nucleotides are TGTGCCAGCAGTACAACAGGGGGCCCCGGGGAGCTGTTTTTT.